This T cell receptor beta chain was obtained from a study of sequential checkpoint blockade in melanoma. Looking at the study overall: After nivolumab or ipilimumab alone, over 20 patients had week-13 rebiopsies.

Treatment given: randomized to nivolumab then ipilimumab (arm A) or the reverse (arm B). No patient had prior DNA-damaging chemotherapy. This clone was detected only a few times. The CDR3 covers 12 residues. V was clipped by 7 bases and J by 4 bases, with 8 bases between them. Germline V gene data show CDR1 as MNHGY and CDR2 as SAAAGT. Clones were read by immunoSEQ multiplex PCR, and TCRdb kept only the in-frame ones, dropping some. Of 15,000 to 20,000 clones listed, approximately 26% are singletons. This chain uses TRBV6-8 with TRBJ1-3, with D uncertain. This TCR came from a human donor with melanoma. The sequencing used tumor tissue (inferred from file names), collected from a patient given nivolumab and ipilimumab in sequence. CDR3 protein: CASIDGGNTIYF. The CDR3 DNA reads as TGTGCCAGCATCGACGGAGGAAACACCATATATTTT.